One and the same sample provided the 25 T cell receptor beta chains below, sequenced in a study of blood T cell repertoires in COVID-19. Assay: immunoSEQ multiplex PCR; the TCRdb copy retains only in-frame clones and omits some. The repertoire consists of 300,000 to 400,000 clones, with around 87% occurring once and the leading ten covering 1%. Source material: peripheral blood. The receptors come from a man in his fifties with active or convalescent COVID-19.

The V gene is TRBV7-8, the J gene TRBJ1-5; TRBD1 aligns across 7 bases. The CDR3 contains 14 residues. Germline V lookup: CDR1 SGHVS, CDR2 FQNEAQ. V shed 5 bases and J 5 bases; nucleotides not matched to a gene: 6. In DNA form, the CDR3 reads TGTGCCAGCAGCCGAGCTGGACAGGATCAGCCCCAGCATTTT. Protein product: CASSRAGQDQPQHF.

This clone was counted a single time. V and J are TRBV30 and TRBJ1-2, with 8 bases that match TRBD1. The CDR3 spans 14 residues. Germline V lookup: CDR1 GTSNPN, CDR2 SVGIG (reference sequence). Trimming at V came to 3 bases and at J to 4 bases, leaving 7 bases not matched to a gene. The CDR3 sequence is CAWRATGGTYGYTF. The CDR3 bases are TGTGCCTGGAGAGCTACAGGGGGTACCTATGGCTACACCTTC.

The V call is TRBV10-3, the J call TRBJ1-2; tentative D call: TRBD1 (6 bases). CDR1 and CDR2 from the germline V gene are ENHRY and SYGVKD. This CDR3 has 11 residues. Trimming removed 8 bases from V and 8 bases from J, with 12 bases in between. This CDR3 reads CAISGGLGYTF. The CDR3 DNA reads TGTGCCATCTCTGGGGGCTTAGGCTACACCTTC.

The chain joins TRBV5-4 to TRBJ1-2; weak D call: TRBD1 (6 bases). V dropped 0 bases and J dropped 7 bases, with 16 bases sitting between them. This CDR3 spans 15 amino acids. The germline CDR1 and CDR2 sequences are SGHNT and YYREEE (reference sequence). In nucleotides, the CDR3 is TGTGCCAGCAGCTTGGAGGGCAGGGGAAGCGGTGGCTACACCTTC. Translated: CASSLEGRGSGGYTF.

V is TRBV19 and J is TRBJ1-1; 7 bases are a match to TRBD1. CDR3 size: 15 residues. Germline V gives CDR1 LNHDA, CDR2 SQIVND (reference sequence). The V and J ends lost 5 bases and 1 base, in that order; junction bases with no gene match: 7. CDR3 protein: CASSGTGAPNTEAFF. DNA of the CDR3: TGTGCCAGTAGTGGCACAGGGGCCCCGAACACTGAAGCTTTCTTT.

The chain couples TRBV4-2 to TRBJ1-1; 10 bases match TRBD1. Losses at the gene ends were 1 base for V and 0 bases for J; bases not matched to a gene: 8. The CDR3 is made up of 18 amino acids. CDR1 is LGHNA, CDR2 YNFKEQ, per germline. The CDR3 sequence is CASSQGNWDRGLNTEAFF. For the CDR3, the DNA is TGTGCCAGCAGCCAAGGGAACTGGGACAGGGGATTGAACACTGAAGCTTTCTTT.

The chain is built from TRBV6-5 and TRBJ2-2, with D possibly being TRBD1 (6 bases). The CDR3 sequence is 14 residues long. CDR1 and CDR2 (germline): MNHEY, SVGAGI. The V and J ends lost 6 bases and 4 bases respectively, with 12 bases between them. The chain's CDR3 is CASRGTLTTGELFF. CDR3 nucleotides: TGTGCCAGCAGGGGGACATTGACCACCGGGGAGCTGTTTTTT.

CDR3 DNA sequence: TGTGCCAGCAGTCGCGGGTCGGACGGACCTTACAATGAGCAGTTCTTC. It codes for CASSRGSDGPYNEQFF. J is TRBJ2-1 and V is TRBV11-2; maybe TRBD2 (5 bases). CDR1 SGHAT and CDR2 FQNNGV come from the germline V gene. CDR3 length equals 16 residues. Deletions cut 6 bases from V and 4 bases from J, with 19 bases between.

The gene calls are TRBV7-2 and TRBJ2-5; D possibly corresponds to TRBD2 (7 bases). V lost 3 bases to trimming and J lost 4 bases, with 15 bases between them. Germline V gene sequence: CDR1 SGHTA, CDR2 FQGNSA. The CDR3 is made up of 15 amino acids. The CDR3 DNA reads TGTGCCAGCAGCTTCGCGGGGGCCAGGGGAGAGACCCAGTACTTC. Its protein product is CASSFAGARGETQYF.

This chain connects TRBV2 to TRBJ1-6; no clear D gene. Trimming stripped 8 bases from V and 7 bases from J, with 12 bases between. Germline assignment: CDR1 SNHLY and CDR2 FYNNEI. The CDR3 is 13 amino acids. The CDR3 DNA reads TGTGCCAGCGGCGGGGATTACAATTCACCCCTCCACTTT. It translates to CASGGDYNSPLHF.

This sequence joins TRBV6-1 and TRBJ2-7; TRBD2 might be the D (6 bases). CDR3 length: 15 residues. CDR1 MNHNS and CDR2 SASEGT come from the germline V gene. V was cut by 0 bases and J by 3 bases, with 12 bases left in between. The DNA of the CDR3 is TGTGCCAGCAGTGAAGCGGAGGGCCGGCTCTACGAGCAGTACTTC. Translation: CASSEAEGRLYEQYF.

The V call is TRBV4-3, the J call TRBJ1-6, with 7 bases aligning to TRBD1. There are 17 residues in the CDR3. With V trimmed by 1 base and J by 10 bases, 13 bases remained unmatched. Per the germline V gene, CDR1 is LGHNA and CDR2 is YSLEER. The CDR3 protein is CASSQVGISTGQSPLHF. The CDR3, as DNA: TGCGCCAGCAGCCAAGTTGGCATATCGACAGGGCAATCACCCCTCCACTTT.

The chain is built from TRBV28 and TRBJ1-1; 7 bases match TRBD1. This CDR3 is built from 15 residues. V lost 4 bases to trimming and J lost 4 bases; unmatched junction nucleotides: 9. Germline assignment: CDR1 MDHEN and CDR2 SYDVKM. The CDR3 sequence: CASSSGSQGSTEAFF. The CDR3 DNA reads TGTGCCAGCAGTTCAGGATCACAGGGGAGCACTGAAGCTTTCTTT. Based on the CDR3 plus reference TRBV28 and TRBJ1-1, the full variable domain is DVKVTQSSRYLVKRTGEKVFLECVQDMDHENMFWYRQDPGLGLRLIYFSYDVKMKEKGDIPEGYSVSREKKERFSLILESASTNQTSMYLCASSSGSQGSTEAFFGQGTRLTVV.

This sequence joins TRBV10-3 and TRBJ2-3, with TRBD1 matching 7 bases. This CDR3 has 11 amino acids. Germline V gene data show CDR1 as ENHRY and CDR2 as SYGVKD. V lost 8 bases, J lost 9 bases, and 5 bases stayed unmatched. CDR3 residues: CAIYDRDTQYF. The CDR3, as DNA: TGTGCCATCTATGACAGGGACACGCAGTATTTT.

The chain combines TRBV9 with TRBJ1-4; possible D gene TRBD1, 6 bases. Germline CDR1 and CDR2: SGDLS and YYNGEE. The CDR3 totals 16 residues. Trimming pared 2 bases from V and 7 bases from J, leaving 18 bases between. DNA for the CDR3: TGTGCCAGCAGCGTGAGGGGGAGTGGGGCAAGTGAAAAACTGTTTTTT. The encoded protein is CASSVRGSGASEKLFF.

The chain combines TRBV28 with TRBJ2-1; 12 bases align to TRBD2. V gave up 3 bases and J gave up 8 bases; unmatched junction bases: 5. This CDR3 is built from 15 residues. Per the germline V gene, CDR1 is MDHEN and CDR2 is SYDVKM. In DNA, the CDR3 is TGTGCCAGCAGTTTCGCTAGCGGGGGGGCATATGAGCAGTTCTTC. It codes for CASSFASGGAYEQFF.

The chain employs TRBV29-1 and TRBJ2-3; 7 bases are shared with TRBD2. The CDR3 sequence is 14 residues long. V gave up 4 bases and J gave up 0 bases; unmatched junction bases: 4. Germline values: CDR1 SQVTM, CDR2 ANQGSEA. The chain's CDR3 is CSVGEGFSTDTQYF. The CDR3 DNA sequence: TGCAGCGTTGGGGAGGGATTTAGCACAGATACGCAGTATTTT.

The rearrangement joins TRBV18 to TRBJ2-7; 7 positions agree with TRBD1. The CDR3 runs to 15 residues. The germline CDR1 and CDR2 sequences are KGHSH and LQKENI. V lost 2 bases to trimming and J lost 6 bases; unmatched junction nucleotides: 10. The CDR3 nucleotides are TGTGCCAGCTCACCAGACCAGGGGGTATGGGGCGAGCAGTACTTC. Its protein is CASSPDQGVWGEQYF.

V usage is TRBV19 and J usage is TRBJ2-3; TRBD1 matches at 7 bases. V shed 6 bases and J 3 bases; nucleotides not matched to a gene: 9. The CDR3 runs 15 residues. Germline CDR1 reads LNHDA; CDR2 reads SQIVND (reference sequence). The CDR3 DNA follows: TGTGCCAGTAGCCAAAAGGGGGCCGGGACAGATACGCAGTATTTT. Amino acid sequence: CASSQKGAGTDTQYF.

The chain has TRBV28 and TRBJ1-5, with 10 bases aligning to TRBD1. Germline loops: CDR1 MDHEN, CDR2 SYDVKM. This CDR3 is built from 15 residues. Trimming cost V 3 bases and J 4 bases; bases outside gene matches: 3. The CDR3 reads CASSFQGQGNQPQHF. The CDR3 coding sequence is TGTGCCAGCAGTTTCCAGGGACAGGGGAATCAGCCCCAGCATTTT.

V usage is TRBV29-1 and J usage is TRBJ2-1; TRBD2 might be the D (6 bases). CDR3 length: 11 residues. CDR1 and CDR2 (germline): SQVTM, ANQGSEA. Trimming pared 6 bases from V and 12 bases from J, leaving 15 bases between. CDR3 region: CSVTGESSQFF. The CDR3 DNA follows: TGCAGCGTCACGGGGGAGTCATCGCAGTTCTTC.

The CDR3 spells CASSIIPLAGGPNEQFF. The CDR3 nucleotides read TGTGCCAGCAGCATAATACCCCTAGCGGGAGGGCCCAATGAGCAGTTCTTC. The chain employs TRBV7-8 and TRBJ2-1; 12 nucleotides match TRBD2. The trim removed 5 bases at V and 6 bases at J, leaving 11 bases unmatched. This CDR3 spans 17 amino acids. Per the germline V gene, CDR1 is SGHVS and CDR2 is FQNEAQ.

The chain combines TRBV7-8 with TRBJ2-1; 9 bases agree with TRBD1. With V trimmed by 5 bases and J by 8 bases, 10 bases remained unmatched. In germline, CDR1 is SGHVS, CDR2 FQNEAQ. This CDR3 spans 15 amino acids. In nucleotides, the CDR3 is TGTGCCAGCAGCCCAACAGGGGGCCGGACGCATGAGCAGTTCTTC. As protein: CASSPTGGRTHEQFF.

The chain combines TRBV9 with TRBJ2-5; D may be TRBD2 (6 bases). Germline V gene lookup returns CDR1 SGDLS and CDR2 YYNGEE. The CDR3 is 14 residues long. The V gene lost 0 bases and the J gene lost 1 base, with 7 bases spanning the gap. The CDR3: CASSVGGVQETQYF. The CDR3 DNA follows: TGTGCCAGCAGCGTAGGGGGGGTCCAAGAGACCCAGTACTTC.

The chain has TRBV9 and TRBJ1-2, with 7 positions matching TRBD1. The ends lost 4 bases at V and 4 bases at J; junction bases unmatched: 13. The germline V gene has CDR1 SGDLS and CDR2 YYNGEE. This CDR3 contains 16 residues. The CDR3 nucleotides are TGTGCCAGCAGCCCTCGAGGCCGACAGGGATCCTATGGCTACACCTTC. The encoded protein is CASSPRGRQGSYGYTF.